Given below is one T cell receptor (beta chain) in context. The antigen is undetermined. CDR3 length equals 17 residues. Germline CDR1 reads SEHNR; CDR2 reads FQNEAQ (reference sequence). The V and J ends lost 4 bases and 0 bases, in that order; junction bases with no gene match: 8. The entry originates in a study of siplizumab effects on memory and regulatory T cells. Study observations and caveats: Both greater diversity than memory cells and a major contribution to the alloresponse seemed to characterize naive T cells. Phenotypic classification as naive or memory proved unattainable for roughly 75-95% of proliferating CD4+ or CD8+ clones. Where siplizumab was present, mappable alloreactive CD4+ clones averaged around 63% Treg-derived, compared with more than 25% in controls.

Per sample, some 90,000 TCR templates were assayed. The table came from immunoSEQ multiplex PCR; TCRdb's copy has only in-frame clones and leaves some out. The data show under 100,000 clones, over 90% seen once. Sequenced material: non-Treg CD4+ T cells sorted from blood. The sequence was collected from a human donor in good health. The chain recombines TRBV7-9 with TRBJ1-1; 10 bases fit TRBD1. Written as DNA, the CDR3 is TGTGCCAGCAGCTCCCCGGGACAGGGGCTCCTGAACACTGAAGCTTTCTTT. Translation gives CASSSPGQGLLNTEAFF.